This T cell receptor (beta chain) was obtained from a study of CD8+ T cells in alopecia areata. Extracted RNA was reverse transcribed, and the resulting cDNA served as sequencing template. The assay was immunoSEQ multiplex PCR, and TCRdb's table has in-frame clones only and misses some. The table includes 9,500 to 15,000 clones, around three fifths detected once. It was from alopecia areata patients that lesional scalp punch biopsies and peripheral blood were collected. Looked up from germline, CDR1 is SGHVS and CDR2 is FNYEAQ. The V end was cut by 1 base, the J end by 7 bases, with 13 bases between. The CDR3 is made up of 14 amino acids.

The sample comprised skin. This TCR was recovered from a human donor with alopecia areata. V gene TRBV7-6 combines with J gene TRBJ1-2, with a tentative D call TRBD1 (6 bases). CDR3 region: CASSLEDRGRGYTF. The CDR3 DNA reads TGTGCCAGCAGCTTAGAGGACAGAGGACGTGGCTACACCTTC.